This T cell receptor (beta chain) was documented in a study of beta chain features in type 1 diabetes. Study-wide findings and caveats: VDJ junctions in type 1 diabetes patients carried more deletions and fewer insertions. Moderately but significantly shorter TCRB CDR3s were found in Type 1 diabetes patients in all four CD4+ subsets.

In its sample, this clone was seen a few times. Its matching antigen is unknown. Other nucleotide sequences from this sample produce the same CDR3. The whole isolated RNA underwent reverse transcription, so sequencing captured expressed TCRB transcripts. The data were produced by immunoSEQ multiplex PCR, yet TCRdb's version contains in-frame clones alone and is incomplete. The data hold roughly 140,000 clones, with 8.5% to 14% observed a single time. This CDR3 is 13 amino acids long. Germline V gene sequence: CDR1 GTSNPN, CDR2 SVGIG (reference sequence). V lost 0 bases, J lost 2 bases, and 7 bases lay in between.

The chain is built from TRBV30 and TRBJ1-2; D not certain. Sequencing used central memory CD4+ T cells from blood. This receptor was obtained from a man aged 18 to 29 in good health. The CDR3 protein is CAWSVSGNYGYTF. CDR3 nucleotides: TGTGCCTGGAGTGTATCGGGGAACTATGGCTACACCTTC.